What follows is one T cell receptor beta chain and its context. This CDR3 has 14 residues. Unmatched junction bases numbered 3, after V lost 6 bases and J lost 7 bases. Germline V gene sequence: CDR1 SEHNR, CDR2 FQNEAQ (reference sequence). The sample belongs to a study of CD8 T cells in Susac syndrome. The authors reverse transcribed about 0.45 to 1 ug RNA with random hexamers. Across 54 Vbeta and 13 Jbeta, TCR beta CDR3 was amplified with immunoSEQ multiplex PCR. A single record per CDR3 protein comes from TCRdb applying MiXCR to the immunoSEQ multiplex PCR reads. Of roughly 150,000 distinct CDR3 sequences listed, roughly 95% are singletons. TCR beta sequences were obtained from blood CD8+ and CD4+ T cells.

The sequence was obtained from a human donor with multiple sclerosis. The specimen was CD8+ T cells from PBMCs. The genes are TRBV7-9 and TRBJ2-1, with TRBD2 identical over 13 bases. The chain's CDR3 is CASRGTSGVNEQFF. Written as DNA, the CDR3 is TGTGCCAGCAGGGGGACTAGCGGGGTTAATGAGCAGTTCTTC.